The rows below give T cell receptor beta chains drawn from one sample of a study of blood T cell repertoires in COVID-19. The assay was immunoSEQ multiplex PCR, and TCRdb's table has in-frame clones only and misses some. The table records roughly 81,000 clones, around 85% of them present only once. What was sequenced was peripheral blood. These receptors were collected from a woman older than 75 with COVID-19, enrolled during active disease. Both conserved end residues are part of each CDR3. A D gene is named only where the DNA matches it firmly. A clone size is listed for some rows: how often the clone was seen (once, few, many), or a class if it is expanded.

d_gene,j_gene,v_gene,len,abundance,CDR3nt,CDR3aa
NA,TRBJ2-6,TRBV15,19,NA,TGTGCCACCAGCAGAGACCCCTATCGGGAGCCGGTTTGGGCCAACGTCCTGACTTTC,CATSRDPYREPVWANVLTF
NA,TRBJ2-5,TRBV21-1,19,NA,TGTGCCAGCAGCAAAATAGGGGATAAGGGGGAGGGCCGGAAAGAGACCCAGTACTTC,CASSKIGDKGEGRKETQYF
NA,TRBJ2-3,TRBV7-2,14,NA,TGTGCCAGCAGCTTTAGCGGAAGCACAGATACGCAGTATTTT,CASSFSGSTDTQYF
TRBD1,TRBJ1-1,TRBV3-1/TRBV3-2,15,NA,TGTGCCAGCAGCGCCCGACAGGGCTCAGGCACTGAAGCTTTCTTT,CASSARQGSGTEAFF
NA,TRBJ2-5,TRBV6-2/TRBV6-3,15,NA,TGTGCCAGCAGCCCCACCATGATGGGCAAAGAGACCCAGTACTTC,CASSPTMMGKETQYF
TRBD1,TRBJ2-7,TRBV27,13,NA,TGTGCCAGCAGCACAGGGGGCACCTACGAGCAGTACTTC,CASSTGGTYEQYF
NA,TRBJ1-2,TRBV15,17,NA,TGTGCCACCAGCGGGAGTGACCCCCGAGGGCCAGTCTATGGCTACACCTTC,CATSGSDPRGPVYGYTF
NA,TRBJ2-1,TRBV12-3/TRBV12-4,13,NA,TGTGCCAGCAAGTGGGGGCTGGACAATGAGCAGTTCTTC,CASKWGLDNEQFF
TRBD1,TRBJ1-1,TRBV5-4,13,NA,TGTGCCAGCAGCTGGGACAGTAACACTGAAGCTTTCTTT,CASSWDSNTEAFF
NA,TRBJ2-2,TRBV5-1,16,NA,TGCGCCAGCAGCTTGACCGGGACAAAAAACACCGGGGAGCTGTTTTTT,CASSLTGTKNTGELFF
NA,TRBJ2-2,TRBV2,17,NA,TGTGCCAGCACCCCTGCCCTAGCGATTTTGAGCACCGGGGAGCTGTTTTTT,CASTPALAILSTGELFF
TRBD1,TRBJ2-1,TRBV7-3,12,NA,TGTGCCAGCAGCGACAGGGAGTCTGAGCAGTTCTTC,CASSDRESEQFF
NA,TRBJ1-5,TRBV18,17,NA,TGTGCCAGCTCACCAAACCCGACGAACGCGGGCCTGTGGGCCCAGCATTTT,CASSPNPTNAGLWAQHF
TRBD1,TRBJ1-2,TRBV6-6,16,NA,TGTGCCAGCAGTCCTTACTCCGGGACAGCTGGCTATGGCTACACCTTC,CASSPYSGTAGYGYTF
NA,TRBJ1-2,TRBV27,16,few,TGTGCCAGCAGTTTATTTGGGGCCCAAAGGAACTATGGCTACACCTTC,CASSLFGAQRNYGYTF
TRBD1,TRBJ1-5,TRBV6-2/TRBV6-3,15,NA,TGTGCCAGCAGTTCCTTGACAGGGGGCGATCAGCCCCAGCATTTT,CASSSLTGGDQPQHF
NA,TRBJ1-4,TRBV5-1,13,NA,TGCGCCAGCAGCCTAGGGACATCTGAAAAACTGTTTTTT,CASSLGTSEKLFF
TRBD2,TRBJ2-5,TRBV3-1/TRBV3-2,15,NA,TGTGCCAGCAGCCAAGTGGGGGGGTTACGAGAGACCCAGTACTTC,CASSQVGGLRETQYF
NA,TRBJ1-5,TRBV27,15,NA,TGTGCCAGCAGTTTATCGGGGGGGCATGGTCAGCCCCAGCATTTT,CASSLSGGHGQPQHF
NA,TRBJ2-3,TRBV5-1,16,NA,TGCGCCAGCAGCTTGGACGACAGCCTAAAGGGGGATACGCAGTATTTT,CASSLDDSLKGDTQYF
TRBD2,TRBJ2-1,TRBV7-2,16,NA,TGTGCCAGCAGTCGAAGCCCGTCGGGGCGGGGGAATGAGCAGTTCTTC,CASSRSPSGRGNEQFF
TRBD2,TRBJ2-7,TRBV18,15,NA,TGTGCCAGCTCACCAGCTAGCGGGGACTCCTACGAGCAGTACTTC,CASSPASGDSYEQYF
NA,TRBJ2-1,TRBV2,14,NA,TGTGCCAGCACCTGGGACACTACCTACAATGAGCAGTTCTTC,CASTWDTTYNEQFF
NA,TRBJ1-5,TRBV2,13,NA,TGTGCCAGCAGCAGGGACTCGGATAGGCCCCAGCATTTT,CASSRDSDRPQHF
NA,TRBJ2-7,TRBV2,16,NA,TGTGCCAGCCTAGGGACACACACCCGAAGCTCCTACGAGCAGTACTTC,CASLGTHTRSSYEQYF
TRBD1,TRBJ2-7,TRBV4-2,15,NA,TGTGCCAGCAGCCCCTCGGGACAGGGAACCTACGAGCAGTACTTC,CASSPSGQGTYEQYF
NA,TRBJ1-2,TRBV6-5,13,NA,TGTGCCAGCAGTTACAACAGGGAGAGTGGCTACACCTTC,CASSYNRESGYTF
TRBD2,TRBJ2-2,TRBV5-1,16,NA,TGCGCCACCAGGACTAGCGGGAGTCGAAGCACCGGGGAGCTGTTTTTT,CATRTSGSRSTGELFF
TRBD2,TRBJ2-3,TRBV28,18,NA,TGTGCCAGCAGCTCTCCTCCGTGGGGGAGGGCCGACGCAGATACGCAGTATTTT,CASSSPPWGRADADTQYF
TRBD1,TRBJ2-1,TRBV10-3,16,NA,TGTGCCATCAGTGGGGTTTTAGGACAGGGGGTCGATGAGCAGTTCTTC,CAISGVLGQGVDEQFF
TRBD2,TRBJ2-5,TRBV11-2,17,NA,TGTGCCAGCAGCCCCAGACTAGCGGGAGGGCCCGGGGAGACCCAGTACTTC,CASSPRLAGGPGETQYF
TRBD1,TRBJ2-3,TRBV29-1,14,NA,TGCAGCGTTCGCCCCGGACAGGGCACAGATACGCAGTATTTT,CSVRPGQGTDTQYF
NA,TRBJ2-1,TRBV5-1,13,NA,TGCGCCAGCAGCTTGCAGGGCACGGATGAGCAGTTCTTC,CASSLQGTDEQFF
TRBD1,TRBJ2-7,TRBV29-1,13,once,TGCAGCTTTGGGGGGACAGGGGGCTACGAGCAGTACTTC,CSFGGTGGYEQYF
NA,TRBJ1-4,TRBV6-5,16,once,TGTGCCAGCAGTTACCACCCTCGAGGGGGGGATGAAAAACTGTTTTTT,CASSYHPRGGDEKLFF
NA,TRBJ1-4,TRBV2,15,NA,TGTGCCAGCAGTTACCACAGGGCGCTGGATGAAAAACTGTTTTTT,CASSYHRALDEKLFF
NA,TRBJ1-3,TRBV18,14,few,TGTGCCAGCTCAACGACATACTCTGGAAACACCATATATTTT,CASSTTYSGNTIYF
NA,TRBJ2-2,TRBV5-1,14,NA,TGCGCCAGCAGTCCACTAGCAAACACCGGGGAGCTGTTTTTT,CASSPLANTGELFF
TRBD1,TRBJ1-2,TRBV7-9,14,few,TGTGCCAGCAGCCTAGACAGGGGATATCAGGGCTACACCTTC,CASSLDRGYQGYTF
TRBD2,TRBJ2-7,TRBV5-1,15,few,TGCGCCAGCAGCTTGGAAACGGGAGGAAAATACGAGCAGTACTTC,CASSLETGGKYEQYF